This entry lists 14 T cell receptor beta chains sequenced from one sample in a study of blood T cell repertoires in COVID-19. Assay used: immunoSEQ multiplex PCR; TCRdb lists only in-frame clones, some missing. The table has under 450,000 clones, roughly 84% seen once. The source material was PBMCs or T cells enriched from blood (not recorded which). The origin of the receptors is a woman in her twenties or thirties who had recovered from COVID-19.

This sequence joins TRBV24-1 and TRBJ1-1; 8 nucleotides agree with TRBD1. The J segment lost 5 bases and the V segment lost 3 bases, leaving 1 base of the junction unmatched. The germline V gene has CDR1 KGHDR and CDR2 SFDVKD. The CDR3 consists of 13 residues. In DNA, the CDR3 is TGTGCCACCAGTGATGGACAGGGTACTGAAGCTTTCTTT. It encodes CATSDGQGTEAFF.

In nucleotides, the CDR3 is TGTGCCAGCAGCGGGACAGGGGATCACACCTTC. Its translation: CASSGTGDHTF. The chain recombines TRBV7-9 with TRBJ1-2; 10 positions match TRBD1. The germline CDR1 and CDR2 sequences are SEHNR and FQNEAQ (reference sequence). CDR3 length: 11 residues. J was trimmed by 12 bases and V by 5 bases; bases with no gene match: 3.

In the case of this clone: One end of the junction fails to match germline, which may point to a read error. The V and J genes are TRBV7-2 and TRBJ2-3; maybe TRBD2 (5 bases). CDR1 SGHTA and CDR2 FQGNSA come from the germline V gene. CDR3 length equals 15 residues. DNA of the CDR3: TGTGCCAGCACCTTAACGGGGAACTTCTTGGATACGCAGTATTTT. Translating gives CASTLTGNFLDTQYF.

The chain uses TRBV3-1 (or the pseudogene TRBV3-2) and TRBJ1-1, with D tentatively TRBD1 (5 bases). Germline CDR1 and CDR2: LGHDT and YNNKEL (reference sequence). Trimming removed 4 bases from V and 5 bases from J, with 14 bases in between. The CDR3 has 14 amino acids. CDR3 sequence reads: CASSPGRRGTEAFF. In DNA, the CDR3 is TGTGCCAGCAGCCCCGGACGGAGGGGAACTGAAGCTTTCTTT.

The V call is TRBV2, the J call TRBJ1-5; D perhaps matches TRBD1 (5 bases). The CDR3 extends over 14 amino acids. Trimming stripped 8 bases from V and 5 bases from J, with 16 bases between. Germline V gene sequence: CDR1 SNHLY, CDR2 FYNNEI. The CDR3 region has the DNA TGTGCCAGCGGGGAGGGGCCAGGCGATCAGCCCCAGCATTTT. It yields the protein CASGEGPGDQPQHF.

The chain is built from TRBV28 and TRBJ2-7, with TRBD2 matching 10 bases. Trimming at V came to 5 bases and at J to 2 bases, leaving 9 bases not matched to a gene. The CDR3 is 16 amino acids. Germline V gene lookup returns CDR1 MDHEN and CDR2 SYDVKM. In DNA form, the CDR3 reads TGTGCCAGCAGTCTCGCCACTAGCGGGACCCCCTACGAGCAGTACTTC. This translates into CASSLATSGTPYEQYF. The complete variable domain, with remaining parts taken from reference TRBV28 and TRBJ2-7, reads DVKVTQSSRYLVKRTGEKVFLECVQDMDHENMFWYRQDPGLGLRLIYFSYDVKMKEKGDIPEGYSVSREKKERFSLILESASTNQTSMYLCASSLATSGTPYEQYFGPGTRLTVT.

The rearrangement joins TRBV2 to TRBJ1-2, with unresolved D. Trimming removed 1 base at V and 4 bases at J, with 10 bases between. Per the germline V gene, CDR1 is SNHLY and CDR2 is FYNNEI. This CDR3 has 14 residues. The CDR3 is CASSEVRTSYGYTF. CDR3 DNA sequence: TGTGCCAGCAGTGAAGTCAGAACGTCCTATGGCTACACCTTC.

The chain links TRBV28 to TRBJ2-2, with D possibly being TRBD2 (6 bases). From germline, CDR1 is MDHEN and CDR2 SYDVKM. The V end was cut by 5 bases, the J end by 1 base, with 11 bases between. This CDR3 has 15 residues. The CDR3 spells CASSLISGNTGELFF. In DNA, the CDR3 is TGTGCCAGCAGTCTTATTAGCGGGAACACCGGGGAGCTGTTTTTT.

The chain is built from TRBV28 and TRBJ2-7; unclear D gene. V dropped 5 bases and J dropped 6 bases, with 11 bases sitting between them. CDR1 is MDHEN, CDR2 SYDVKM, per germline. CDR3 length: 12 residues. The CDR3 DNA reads TGTGCCAGCAGTCCATGGCGAGGCGAGCAGTACTTC. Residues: CASSPWRGEQYF. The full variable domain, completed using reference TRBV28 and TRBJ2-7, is DVKVTQSSRYLVKRTGEKVFLECVQDMDHENMFWYRQDPGLGLRLIYFSYDVKMKEKGDIPEGYSVSREKKERFSLILESASTNQTSMYLCASSPWRGEQYFGPGTRLTVT.

Here the CDR3 DNA reads TGTGCCAGCAGCTTAAGTGTACGGGAGGGAGTTGGGTATTTT. Translating gives CASSLSVREGVGYF. This chain uses TRBV7-2 with TRBJ1-3; D is uncertain. Deletions cut 2 bases from V and 16 bases from J, with 21 bases between. Germline assignment: CDR1 SGHTA and CDR2 FQGNSA. The CDR3 runs to 14 residues.

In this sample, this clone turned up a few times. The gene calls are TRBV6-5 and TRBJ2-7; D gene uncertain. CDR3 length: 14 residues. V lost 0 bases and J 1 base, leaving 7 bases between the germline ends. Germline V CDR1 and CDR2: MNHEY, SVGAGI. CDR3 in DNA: TGTGCCAGCAGTTACTCGGGCGCTTCCTACGAGCAGTACTTC. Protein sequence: CASSYSGASYEQYF.

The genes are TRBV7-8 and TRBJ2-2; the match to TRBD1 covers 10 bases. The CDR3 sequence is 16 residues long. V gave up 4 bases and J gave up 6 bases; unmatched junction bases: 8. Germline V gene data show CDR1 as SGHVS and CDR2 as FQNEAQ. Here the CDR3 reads CASSSLGTGDAGELFF. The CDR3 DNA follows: TGTGCCAGCAGCTCACTCGGGACAGGGGACGCCGGGGAGCTGTTTTTT.

The CDR3 DNA sequence: TGTGCCAGCAGCTTAGGTCAGGGTGTCTATGGCTACACCTTC. This sequence encodes CASSLGQGVYGYTF. The V and J genes are TRBV7-2 and TRBJ1-2; maybe TRBD1 (5 bases). The CDR3 spans 14 residues. The germline gives CDR1 SGHTA, CDR2 FQGNSA. V lost 1 base and J 4 bases, leaving 10 bases between the germline ends.

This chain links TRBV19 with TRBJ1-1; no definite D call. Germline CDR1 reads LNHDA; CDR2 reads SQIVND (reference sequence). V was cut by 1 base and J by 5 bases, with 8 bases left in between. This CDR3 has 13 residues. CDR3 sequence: CASSIAELTEAFF. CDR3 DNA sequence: TGTGCCAGTAGTATAGCGGAGTTGACTGAAGCTTTCTTT.